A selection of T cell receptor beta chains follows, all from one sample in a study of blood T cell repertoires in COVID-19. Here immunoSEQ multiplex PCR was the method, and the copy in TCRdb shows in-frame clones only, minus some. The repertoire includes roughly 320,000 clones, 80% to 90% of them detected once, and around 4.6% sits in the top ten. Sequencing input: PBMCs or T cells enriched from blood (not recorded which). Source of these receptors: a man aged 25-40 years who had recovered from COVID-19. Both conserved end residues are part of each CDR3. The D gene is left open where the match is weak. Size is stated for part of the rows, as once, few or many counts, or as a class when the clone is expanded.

DNA: TGTGCCAGCATTGCGGACAGGGACGGTGAAAAACTGTTTTTT; CDR3: CASIADRDGEKLFF; J: TRBJ1-4; D: TRBD1; size: few; V: TRBV2
DNA: TGTGCCACCAGTGATCCTTACGACAGGGGCCGGGAGACCCAGTACTTC; CDR3: CATSDPYDRGRETQYF; J: TRBJ2-5; D: TRBD1; size: few; V: TRBV24-1
DNA: TGTGCCAGCAGTTACTCGCGCGGCTCTGGGGCCAACGTCCTGACTTTC; CDR3: CASSYSRGSGANVLTF; J: TRBJ2-6; D: .; size: .; V: TRBV6-5
DNA: TGTGCCAGCAGCGTGACAGAGAACTACGAGCAGTACTTC; CDR3: CASSVTENYEQYF; J: TRBJ2-7; D: .; size: .; V: TRBV2
DNA: TGTGCCGCTGGGGGAGGGGTGAATATACGGCAGTTCTTC; CDR3: CAAGGGVNIRQFF; J: TRBJ2-1; D: TRBD2; size: .; V: TRBV27
DNA: TGTGCCAGCAGCCACACTGGGACAGGGAATTCCTACGAGCAGTACTTC; CDR3: CASSHTGTGNSYEQYF; J: TRBJ2-7; D: TRBD1; size: .; V: TRBV7-9
DNA: TGCGCCAGCAGCCTCGGGGAGCGCAATCAGCCCCAGCATTTT; CDR3: CASSLGERNQPQHF; J: TRBJ1-5; D: .; size: .; V: TRBV5-1
DNA: TGTGCCAGCAGCTTGTTTCCTGGGACAGTATCTTCCTACGAGCAGTACTTC; CDR3: CASSLFPGTVSSYEQYF; J: TRBJ2-7; D: TRBD1; size: .; V: TRBV5-4
DNA: TGCGCCAGCAGCTTGCCGTCTGCGGTGGATTTCTTT; CDR3: CASSLPSAVDFF; J: TRBJ1-1; D: .; size: .; V: TRBV5-1
DNA: TGTGCCAGCAGCTTGGGGGCGTGGGAGACCCAGTACTTC; CDR3: CASSLGAWETQYF; J: TRBJ2-5; D: .; size: .; V: TRBV11-2
DNA: TGCGCCAGCAGCTTGCGTCCCAATGAGCAGTTCTTC; CDR3: CASSLRPNEQFF; J: TRBJ2-1; D: .; size: .; V: TRBV5-1
DNA: TGTGCCAGCAGCTTGGCGACTACTGAGCAGTTCTTC; CDR3: CASSLATTEQFF; J: TRBJ2-1; D: .; size: .; V: TRBV11-2
DNA: TGTGCCTGGAGACGGGACACCAGAAATTCACCCCTCCACTTT; CDR3: CAWRRDTRNSPLHF; J: TRBJ1-6; D: .; size: .; V: TRBV30
DNA: TGTGCCAGCAGTACCCTGGACAGGGAAGAGGTGGTAGACACTGAAGCTTTCTTT; CDR3: CASSTLDREEVVDTEAFF; J: TRBJ1-1; D: TRBD1; size: .; V: TRBV27
DNA: TGTGCCAGCAGTGTTGACAGGGGAAGCGGAAACACTGAAGCTTTCTTT; CDR3: CASSVDRGSGNTEAFF; J: TRBJ1-1; D: TRBD1; size: once; V: TRBV28
DNA: TGTGCCAGCAGTTTATGGAGGCGGTACAGGGGGGGAACTGAAGCTTTCTTT; CDR3: CASSLWRRYRGGTEAFF; J: TRBJ1-1; D: TRBD1; size: .; V: TRBV28
DNA: TGCGCCAGCAGCGGCGGACTAGCGGGAGGATTCCCGGGAAATGAGCAGTTCTTC; CDR3: CASSGGLAGGFPGNEQFF; J: TRBJ2-1; D: TRBD2; size: .; V: TRBV5-1
DNA: TGTGCCAGCAGCGTCGAGTCGGAGACCCAGTACTTC; CDR3: CASSVESETQYF; J: TRBJ2-5; D: .; size: .; V: TRBV9
DNA: TGTGCCAGCAGGGGACCCGGGACAGGGCGCTACACCTTC; CDR3: CASRGPGTGRYTF; J: TRBJ1-2; D: TRBD1; size: .; V: TRBV6-5
DNA: TGTGCCAGCAGAACATTAGCGGGAGGCTCCTACGAGCAGTACTTC; CDR3: CASRTLAGGSYEQYF; J: TRBJ2-7; D: TRBD2; size: .; V: TRBV6-5
DNA: TGCGCCAGCAGCTTGGAAGCAGGAAGCAATCAGCCCCAGCATTTT; CDR3: CASSLEAGSNQPQHF; J: TRBJ1-5; D: .; size: .; V: TRBV5-1
DNA: TGTGCCTGGAGTCTAGCGGGGGCCTACGAGCAGTACTTC; CDR3: CAWSLAGAYEQYF; J: TRBJ2-7; D: TRBD2; size: .; V: TRBV30
DNA: TGTGCCAGCAGTGCTGTGAGGGATAATTCACCCCTCCACTTT; CDR3: CASSAVRDNSPLHF; J: TRBJ1-6; D: .; size: .; V: TRBV6-4
DNA: TGTGCCAGCAGCAAAGGGACAGGGGGTTACGAGCAGTACTTC; CDR3: CASSKGTGGYEQYF; J: TRBJ2-7; D: .; size: .; V: TRBV21-1
DNA: TGTGCCAGCAGCACCGGGACACCCTACGAGCAGTACTTC; CDR3: CASSTGTPYEQYF; J: TRBJ2-7; D: .; size: .; V: TRBV9
DNA: TGTGCCAGCAGCTTAGGGGTACGGGGTATGGTGGATGCTTTCTTT; CDR3: CASSLGVRGMVDAFF; J: TRBJ1-1; D: .; size: .; V: TRBV7-9
DNA: TGTGCCACCAGTGGTCTCCAGGGGGCCGGTGAGAACGGGGAGCTGTTTTTT; CDR3: CATSGLQGAGENGELFF; J: TRBJ2-2; D: TRBD1; size: .; V: TRBV24-1
DNA: TGTGCCAGCAGCCACGTAGCGGGAGGCGAGCAGTACTTC; CDR3: CASSHVAGGEQYF; J: TRBJ2-7; D: TRBD2; size: .; V: TRBV6-2/TRBV6-3
DNA: TGTGCCAGCAGCCAAGCCACATTACTAGCGGGCTTCAGAGATACGCAGTATTTT; CDR3: CASSQATLLAGFRDTQYF; J: TRBJ2-3; D: TRBD2; size: once; V: TRBV14
DNA: TGTGCCAGCAGTTTCGGCCTGGGCGACAGGGGGACTCCGTGGGGCTACACCTTC; CDR3: CASSFGLGDRGTPWGYTF; J: TRBJ1-2; D: TRBD1; size: .; V: TRBV28
DNA: TGTGCCAGCAGTGTGGAAGGAGGCAATCAGCCCCAGCATTTT; CDR3: CASSVEGGNQPQHF; J: TRBJ1-5; D: .; size: once; V: TRBV2
DNA: TGTGCCAGCAGCTACCCACTAAGTAGCGAGACCCAGTACTTC; CDR3: CASSYPLSSETQYF; J: TRBJ2-5; D: .; size: .; V: TRBV7-2
DNA: TGCGCCAGCAGCCAAGCTTCCCTAAGCTACGAGCAGTACTTC; CDR3: CASSQASLSYEQYF; J: TRBJ2-7; D: .; size: once; V: TRBV4-1
DNA: TGTGCCAGCAGCTTAGAACCTGCGGGGGCTACGCACAATGAGCAGTTCTTC; CDR3: CASSLEPAGATHNEQFF; J: TRBJ2-1; D: .; size: .; V: TRBV7-9
DNA: TGTGCCAGTAGTATGGACAGGGGTTATGGCTACACCTTC; CDR3: CASSMDRGYGYTF; J: TRBJ1-2; D: TRBD1; size: .; V: TRBV19
DNA: TGTGCCAGCTCAGCCGGGACACCTAATAGCAATCAGCCCCAGCATTTT; CDR3: CASSAGTPNSNQPQHF; J: TRBJ1-5; D: .; size: .; V: TRBV18